This T cell receptor (beta chain) was captured in a study of control samples from healthy donors and cancer patients. Produced via immunoSEQ multiplex PCR; TCRdb's table is partial and in-frame only. This sample has about 150,000 clones, with approximately 94% found just once. This clone was recorded once. The length of the CDR3 is 15 residues. The V end was cut by 1 base, the J end by 4 bases, with 12 bases between. CDR1 and CDR2 from the germline V gene are SGHVS and FNYEAQ. What was sequenced was blood. The receptor comes from a young woman in good health. V and J are TRBV7-6 and TRBJ2-3; D could derive from TRBD1 or TRBD2 (6 bases each). CDR3: CASSLGRRGADTQYF. CDR3 DNA sequence: TGTGCCAGCAGCTTAGGAAGAAGGGGGGCAGATACGCAGTATTTT. The full variable domain, completed using reference TRBV7-6 and TRBJ2-3, is GAGVSQSPRYKVTKRGQDVALRCDPISGHVSLYWYRQALGQGPEFLTYFNYEAQQDKSGLPNDRFSAERPEGSISTLTIQRTEQRDSAMYRCASSLGRRGADTQYFGPGTRLTVL.